This is a list of T cell receptor beta chains from one sample in a study of siplizumab effects on memory and regulatory T cells. TCRdb's table, derived via immunoSEQ multiplex PCR, lists solely in-frame clones and lacks some. Of about 120,000 clones in the sample, around 93% were seen once. Sequencing was done on a sample of non-Treg CD4+ T cells sorted from blood. Receptors were obtained from a human donor in good health. CDR3s include the opening cysteine and the closing phenylalanine or tryptophan. The D gene is left open where the match is weak. Clone size is not always given. Where it is, it says once, few, many or a class for expanded clones.

D gene	V gene	J gene	clone size	CDR3 DNA	CDR3 protein
NA	TRBV29-1	TRBJ1-2	NA	TGCAGCGTTGGGGAGGACTATGGCTACACCTTC	CSVGEDYGYTF
NA	TRBV9	TRBJ2-7	NA	TGTGCCAGCAGGGACTGCCACGAGCAGTACTTC	CASRDCHEQYF
NA	TRBV23-1	TRBJ1-4	NA	TGCGCCAGCAGTCGACCAGGGGCAACTAATGAAAAACTGTTTTTT	CASSRPGATNEKLFF
NA	TRBV7-6	TRBJ1-1	NA	TGTGCCAGCAGCTTGTCGGGGGAGGAAGCTTTCTTT	CASSLSGEEAFF
TRBD1	TRBV19	TRBJ2-7	NA	TGTGCCAGTAGCCAACAGGGGACCTACGAGCAGTACTTC	CASSQQGTYEQYF
NA	TRBV7-2	TRBJ2-6	NA	TGTGCCAGCAGCCGAGCAGGGACGTCTAGCTCTGGGGCCAACGTCCTGACTTTC	CASSRAGTSSSGANVLTF
NA	TRBV23-1	TRBJ2-4	NA	TGCGCCAGCACTACGCCCCAGTTGGCTGGGGAAAACATTCAGTACTTC	CASTTPQLAGENIQYF
TRBD1	TRBV2	TRBJ2-7	NA	TGTGCCAGCAGTGCACCCGGGACAGGGGGCTACGAGCAGTACTTC	CASSAPGTGGYEQYF
NA	TRBV7-2	TRBJ2-1	NA	TGTGCCAGCAGCATCAGGACCCAACTGAATGAGCAGTTCTTC	CASSIRTQLNEQFF
NA	TRBV9	TRBJ1-4	NA	TGTGCCAGCAGCGGGGAACTCCGGGGAAAACTGTTTTTT	CASSGELRGKLFF
NA	TRBV28	TRBJ2-2	NA	TGTGCCAGCAGTTTCGTGAGGGGGAGGAACACCGGGGAGCTGTTTTTT	CASSFVRGRNTGELFF
NA	TRBV9	TRBJ1-2	NA	TGTGCCAGCAGCGTAGAACAGGGCGCCTATGGCTACACCTTC	CASSVEQGAYGYTF
NA	TRBV19	TRBJ2-7	NA	TGTGCCAGTAGTCCGACAGGGACTGTCCCCTACGAGCAGTACTTC	CASSPTGTVPYEQYF
TRBD2	TRBV7-2	TRBJ2-7	NA	TGTGCCAGCAGCTTACTAGCGGGGGGCTTGTTCTACGAGCAGTACTTC	CASSLLAGGLFYEQYF
NA	TRBV10-1	TRBJ1-2	NA	TGCGCCAGCAGTGACACAGCTAACTATGGCTACACCTTC	CASSDTANYGYTF
TRBD2	TRBV10-3	TRBJ2-5	NA	TGTGCCATCAGTGGCCAGGGAGGGCGAGAGACCCAGTACTTC	CAISGQGGRETQYF
NA	TRBV7-9	TRBJ1-3	NA	TGTGCCAGCAGCTTTATGTGGGGGCCCGGAAACACCATATATTTT	CASSFMWGPGNTIYF
NA	TRBV9	TRBJ2-1	NA	TGTGCCAGCAGCATCGGCGGGAACAGTTATAATGAGCAGTTCTTC	CASSIGGNSYNEQFF
NA	TRBV19	TRBJ2-1	NA	TGTGCCAGTAGAGTACAGGGTGGCGTTTTAGAGCAGTTCTTC	CASRVQGGVLEQFF
TRBD2	TRBV5-5	TRBJ2-1	NA	TGTGCCAGCAGCTTATCTAGCGGGGAGTCTAATGAGCAGTTCTTC	CASSLSSGESNEQFF
TRBD1	TRBV7-2	TRBJ1-1	NA	TGTGCCAGCAGCCGACAGGGGGGGAACACTGAAGCTTTCTTT	CASSRQGGNTEAFF
TRBD1	TRBV15	TRBJ1-6	NA	TGTGCCACCAGCAACCGGGACAGACTTAATTCACCCCTCCACTTT	CATSNRDRLNSPLHF
TRBD1	TRBV2	TRBJ1-6	NA	TGTGCCTTCCTCCGGGACAGGAATAATTCACCCCTCCACTTT	CAFLRDRNNSPLHF
NA	TRBV7-9	TRBJ1-1	NA	TGTGCCAGCAGGCTAACAGGCGAGGGTCCTGAAGCTTTCTTT	CASRLTGEGPEAFF
TRBD1	TRBV7-9	TRBJ1-4	NA	TGTGCCAGCAGCGCTCCCGGGACAGGGCATGAAAAACTGTTTTTT	CASSAPGTGHEKLFF
TRBD2	TRBV7-3	TRBJ2-1	NA	TGTGCCAGCAGCTTAGGGCTAGCGGGGTACAATGAGCAGTTCTTC	CASSLGLAGYNEQFF
NA	TRBV30	TRBJ1-1	NA	TGTGCCTGGAGGGACAACAGGAGGAGCATGAACACTGAAGCTTTCTTT	CAWRDNRRSMNTEAFF
NA	TRBV28	TRBJ1-1	NA	TGTGCCAGCACCCCCGGGCCCCAAGAAGCTTTCTTT	CASTPGPQEAFF
TRBD1	TRBV19	TRBJ1-2	once	TGTGCCAGTAGTGAACCGGGACAGGGGACATATGGCTACACCTTC	CASSEPGQGTYGYTF
TRBD1	TRBV18	TRBJ1-1	NA	TGTGCCAGCTCACCCAACGGACAGGGAAACACTGAAGCTTTCTTT	CASSPNGQGNTEAFF
TRBD1	TRBV27	TRBJ1-2	once	TGTGCCAGCAGACTAAACCCTACAGGGGCCACGGGCGGCTACACCTTC	CASRLNPTGATGGYTF
NA	TRBV19	TRBJ2-1	NA	TGTGCCAGTAGACCCTCCCGTACAGGGTACAGTAATGAGCAGTTCTTC	CASRPSRTGYSNEQFF
TRBD2	TRBV5-1	TRBJ2-3	NA	TGCGCCACCGCTAGCGGGGTCACAGATACGCAGTATTTT	CATASGVTDTQYF
TRBD1	TRBV18	TRBJ1-5	NA	TGTGCCAGCTCATCTACAGGGGATCAGCCCCAGCATTTT	CASSSTGDQPQHF
NA	TRBV9	TRBJ2-2	NA	TGTGCCAGCAGCGTTAGCGTCGGGGAGCTGTTTTTT	CASSVSVGELFF
TRBD1	TRBV28	TRBJ1-5	NA	TGTGCCAGCAGCTTGGACAGGGGGGCGGTAGCAGGTCAGCCCCAGCATTTT	CASSLDRGAVAGQPQHF
TRBD1	TRBV9	TRBJ1-4	NA	TGTGCCAGCAGCGCTAGACCCGGGACAGGGGTAAATGAAAAACTGTTTTTT	CASSARPGTGVNEKLFF
NA	TRBV6-1	TRBJ1-2	once	TGTGCCGGTAGAGCGAGATCCTATGGCTACACCTTC	CAGRARSYGYTF
NA	TRBV7-9	TRBJ1-1	NA	TGTGCCAGCAGCTTCGGGACTGTGAACACTGAAGCTTTCTTT	CASSFGTVNTEAFF
NA	TRBV5-1	TRBJ1-1	NA	TGCGCCAGCAGCCCCCATCGTGGAGTAGGGGACGGCACTGAAGCTTTCTTT	CASSPHRGVGDGTEAFF
TRBD1	TRBV7-7	TRBJ2-1	NA	TGTGCCAGCAGCCTCCCAGGGGGCAATGAGCAGTTCTTC	CASSLPGGNEQFF
TRBD1	TRBV18	TRBJ1-4	NA	TGTGCCAGCTCACCCGGGACAGGGGATGAAAAACTGTTTTTT	CASSPGTGDEKLFF
NA	TRBV18	TRBJ1-5	once	TGTGCCAGCTCACCTAGGCAAATCCCAAATCAGCCCCAGCATTTT	CASSPRQIPNQPQHF
NA	TRBV10-3	TRBJ1-2	NA	TGTGCCATCAGTGAAGTAGGGGCAGAGAATGGCTACACCTTC	CAISEVGAENGYTF
NA	TRBV6-5	TRBJ1-2	NA	TGTGCCAGCAGCACGGCTACTAACTATGGCTACACCTTC	CASSTATNYGYTF
NA	TRBV6-5	TRBJ1-4	NA	TGTGCCAGCAGTTACTCCCCCGGGAGCAGGGAAAAACTGTTTTTT	CASSYSPGSREKLFF
NA	TRBV15	TRBJ2-1	once	TGTGCCACCAGCAGAGATGGGGCCAGTGCGGGCGGTGAGCAGTTCTTC	CATSRDGASAGGEQFF
NA	TRBV10-3	TRBJ1-4	few	TGTGCCATCAGCCCAGCCCCGTTAGAAAAACTGTTTTTT	CAISPAPLEKLFF
NA	TRBV19	TRBJ1-1	NA	TGTGCCAGTAGAGCTATAGGGCGGATTGAAGCTTTCTTT	CASRAIGRIEAFF
NA	TRBV5-5	TRBJ1-3	NA	TGTGCCAGCAGCTTGGTCGTCTCTGGAAACACCATATATTTT	CASSLVVSGNTIYF
NA	TRBV11-2	TRBJ1-1	NA	TGTGCCAGCAGGCCAACAGACAGCCGGGAACATGCTGAAGCTTTCTTT	CASRPTDSREHAEAFF
NA	TRBV19	TRBJ1-1	few	TGTGCCAGTAGTATCGGGACTGAAGCTTTCTTT	CASSIGTEAFF
NA	TRBV7-2	TRBJ1-2	NA	TGTGCCAGCAGCTTAGGGGCCTTCTATGGCTACACCTTC	CASSLGAFYGYTF
TRBD2	TRBV9	TRBJ2-2	NA	TGTGCCAGCAGCCAGAGACTAGCGGGGGGAACGACCGGGGAGCTGTTTTTT	CASSQRLAGGTTGELFF
NA	TRBV30	TRBJ2-1	NA	TGTGCCTGGAGTGTCTGGGGGGGCGGGTACAATGAGCAGTTCTTC	CAWSVWGGGYNEQFF
NA	TRBV6-1	TRBJ1-2	NA	TGTGCCAGCAGTGATTGGGGGGGCGGCTACACCTTC	CASSDWGGGYTF
NA	TRBV28	TRBJ1-3	NA	TGTGCCAGCACCACCGGGACCGCTGGAAACACCATATATTTT	CASTTGTAGNTIYF
NA	TRBV6-1	TRBJ1-2	NA	TGTGCCAGCAGTGAAGCTTTAGGGGCGGGGGGCTATGGCTACACCTTC	CASSEALGAGGYGYTF